One T cell receptor beta chain is described in this entry. Its antigen is currently unknown. This specimen comes from a study of shared clonotypes between healthy human individuals. Clones were read by immunoSEQ multiplex PCR, and TCRdb kept only the in-frame ones, dropping some. Of some 2,500,000 clones listed, over 85% are singletons. Losses at the gene ends were 5 bases for V and 3 bases for J; bases not matched to a gene: 6. The V gene's germline CDR1 is LNHDA and CDR2 SQIVND (reference sequence). The CDR3 consists of 16 residues. General study results and limits: Naive CD4 clonotypes were shared across a handful of donors at roughly 5.3%. Some clonotypes were shared by all four sorted-subset donors, while others were not shared. The non-shared ones had lower generation probabilities than the shared ones.

Sequencing used naive CD4+ T cells from PBMCs. Subset: CD45RA+ positively selected. The clonotype comes from a man in his late teens or twenties in good health. Some clones in this sample may be carry-over from other donors' samples. V gene TRBV19 combines with J gene TRBJ2-7, with 14 bases fitting TRBD2. The CDR3 protein is CASSPGTSGRGYEQYF. The DNA of the CDR3 is TGTGCCAGTAGTCCCGGGACTAGCGGGAGAGGCTACGAGCAGTACTTC.